Listed below are T cell receptor beta chains from one sample, sequenced in a study of T cell changes during pregnancy in multiple sclerosis. Sequencing used immunoSEQ multiplex PCR; TCRdb keeps in-frame clones, though not all of them. In the table there are about 87,000 clones, 80% to 95% of which are singletons. Sequencing used peripheral blood, obtained in the third trimester of pregnancy. The receptors were gathered from a female donor in good health, enrolled as a control in a pregnancy study. The CDR3 runs from the conserved cysteine through the conserved F or W. The order of the fields is V gene, D gene, J gene, CDR3 protein, CDR3 DNA. The D gene is left open where the match is weak.

TRBV7-9	NA	TRBJ2-7	CASSQDSSYEQYF	TGTGCCAGCAGCCAGGACAGCTCCTACGAGCAGTACTTC
TRBV19	NA	TRBJ2-2	CASSNRVAGELFF	TGTGCCAGTAGTAATCGGGTGGCCGGGGAGCTGTTTTTT
TRBV2	TRBD2	TRBJ2-2	CASSEASSGRVGELFF	TGTGCCAGCAGTGAAGCGTCCAGCGGGAGGGTCGGGGAGCTGTTTTTT
TRBV9	NA	TRBJ2-3	CASSLMLRGDTQYF	TGTGCCAGCAGCCTAATGTTACGGGGAGATACGCAGTATTTT
TRBV7-9	NA	TRBJ1-3	CASSHSSGNTIYF	TGTGCCAGCAGCCACAGCAGTGGAAACACCATATATTTT
TRBV6-1	NA	TRBJ1-6	CASSVGSGGSPLHF	TGTGCCAGCAGTGTGGGGTCGGGGGGTTCACCCCTCCACTTT
TRBV18	TRBD2	TRBJ2-7	CASSRGGLYEQYF	TGTGCCAGCTCACGCGGGGGGCTCTACGAGCAGTACTTC
TRBV10-1	TRBD2	TRBJ2-1	CASKSGRREAGMNEQFF	TGCGCCAGCAAGTCGGGACGACGGGAGGCTGGGATGAATGAGCAGTTCTTC
TRBV5-1	TRBD1	TRBJ2-3	CASSGTGGARTDTQYF	TGCGCCAGCAGCGGGACAGGGGGCGCACGGACAGATACGCAGTATTTT
TRBV7-9	NA	TRBJ2-1	CASSLYGGASDEQFF	TGTGCCAGCAGCTTATACGGAGGGGCTAGCGATGAGCAGTTCTTC